These 13 T cell receptor beta chains originate from one sample sequenced in a study of cytomegalovirus exposure and HLA in healthy donors. The study ran its PCR with 60 Vbeta and 13 Jbeta primers. Assay: immunoSEQ multiplex PCR; the TCRdb copy retains only in-frame clones and omits some. Here the sample spans approximately 150,000 clones, over 60% being singletons. The material sequenced was PBMCs. The receptor source for this set is a woman aged 60-75 years in good health and CMV-seronegative.

This clone showed up just a few times. The rearrangement joins TRBV5-4 to TRBJ2-3; D unresolved. This CDR3 is built from 12 residues. V lost 0 bases and J lost 4, with 3 bases in between. CDR1 is SGHNT and CDR2 is YYREEE in the germline V gene (reference sequence). The CDR3 is CASSLAADTQYF. The CDR3, as DNA: TGTGCCAGCAGCTTGGCCGCAGATACGCAGTATTTT.

This clone was found once. CDR3 amino acids: CASSEATGRFSDTQYF. The CDR3 DNA follows: TGTGCCAGCAGTGAAGCAACAGGGAGATTCTCAGATACGCAGTATTTT. The chain recombines TRBV6-1 with TRBJ2-3, with a possible D match to TRBD1 (6 bases). The CDR3 covers 16 residues. V lost 0 bases, J lost 4 bases, and 14 bases lay in between. Per germline, CDR1 MNHNS and CDR2 SASEGT.

The CDR3 DNA is TGCAGCGGACAGGTGACATACAATGAGCAGTTCTTC. It is translated as CSGQVTYNEQFF. V usage is TRBV29-1 and J usage is TRBJ2-1; TRBD1 might be the D (6 bases). V was pared by 7 bases and J by 4 bases, with 11 bases between. This CDR3 contains 12 residues. Germline V lookup: CDR1 SQVTM, CDR2 ANQGSEA.

This clone has just a few counts. J is TRBJ2-3 and V is TRBV12-2; the table's D call of TRBD2 was not tested on the DNA. TRBV12-2 represents a pseudogene. The CDR3 is 19 residues long. This chain's CDR3 is CASRPKGSSGRLVTDTQYF. CDR3 nucleotide sequence: TGTGCAAGTCGCCCCAAGGGGAGTAGCGGGAGGTTAGTGACAGATACGCAGTATTTT.

The CDR3 sequence: CASRREETQYF. The DNA of the CDR3 is TGTGCCAGCAGGCGGGAAGAGACCCAGTACTTC. The V call is TRBV21-1, the J call TRBJ2-5; the table names TRBD2, a call not compared with the DNA. TRBV21-1 is a known pseudogene. The CDR3 has 11 amino acids.

This clone was recorded only once. J is TRBJ2-4 and V is TRBV7-9; 8 nucleotides line up with TRBD1. Germline lookup yields CDR1 SEHNR and CDR2 FQNEAQ (reference sequence). The CDR3 is made up of 16 amino acids. Unmatched junction bases numbered 9, after V lost 1 base and J lost 7 bases. The CDR3 is CASSLVDWTGRNIQYF. Written as DNA, the CDR3 is TGTGCCAGCAGCTTAGTGGATTGGACAGGGAGGAACATTCAGTACTTC.

The chain has TRBV5-1 and TRBJ1-6, with 8 bases that match TRBD1. The CDR3 extends over 16 amino acids. J was trimmed by 9 bases and V by 2 bases; bases with no gene match: 10. Germline assignment: CDR1 SGHRS and CDR2 YFSETQ. The CDR3 protein is CASSFSRQGYGSPLHF. CDR3 nucleotide sequence: TGCGCCAGCAGCTTCTCACGACAGGGGTACGGTTCACCCCTCCACTTT.

This clone was observed a handful of times. This rearrangement joins TRBV5-4 to TRBJ2-1, with 10 positions matching TRBD2. The CDR3 is 16 amino acids. V trimming: 4 bases; J trimming: 1 base; junction bases outside the gene matches: 5. CDR1 and CDR2 from the germline V gene are SGHNT and YYREEE (reference sequence). In nucleotides, the CDR3 is TGTGCCAGCAGCCCGAGCGGGGGGGCTTCCTACAATGAGCAGTTCTTC. Its translation is CASSPSGGASYNEQFF.

This clone has a single count. Its ends do not fully match the called genes, so a read error is possible. The chain combines TRBV4-1 with TRBJ1-4; the D gene is possibly TRBD1 (6 bases). The germline gives CDR1 MGHRA, CDR2 YSYEKL. The CDR3 covers 14 residues. CDR3: CASSPGGMNEELFF. In nucleotides, the CDR3 is TGCGCCAGCAGCCCTGGGGGCATGAATGAAGAACTGTTTTTT.

This clone has just one count. The CDR3 coding sequence is TGCGCCAGCAGCTCGACGGAGTATGGCTACACCTTC. It yields the protein CASSSTEYGYTF. V is TRBV10-1 and J is TRBJ1-2, with D hard to call. V dropped 6 bases and J dropped 5 bases, with 10 bases sitting between them. Germline-derived CDR1 and CDR2 are WNHNN and SYGVQD (reference sequence). This CDR3 contains 12 residues.

The J gene is TRBJ1-5, the V gene TRBV6-5; no clear D gene. The CDR3 is made up of 12 amino acids. V dropped 0 bases and J dropped 7 bases, with 4 bases sitting between them. Germline CDR1 reads MNHEY; CDR2 reads SVGAGI. CDR3 residues: CASSYSSQPQHF. Here the CDR3 DNA reads TGTGCCAGCAGTTACTCGAGCCAGCCCCAGCATTTT.

In regard to this clone: The conserved phenylalanine or tryptophan is not found at the CDR3 terminus, so this likely reflects a read error. The genes are TRBV2 and TRBJ2-2; D is undetermined. V lost 3 bases to trimming and J lost 4 bases, with 0 bases between them. From germline, CDR1 is SNHLY and CDR2 FYNNEI. The CDR3 is made up of 11 amino acids. CDR3 residues: CASSDTGELFS. CDR3 bases: TGTGCCAGCAGTGACACCGGGGAGCTGTTTTCT.

The chain joins TRBV27 to TRBJ2-7, with D maybe TRBD2 (7 bases). The V end lost 7 bases, the J end lost 0 bases, and 10 bases lay between the germline ends. This CDR3 comprises 13 residues. In germline, CDR1 is MNHEY, CDR2 SMNVEV (reference sequence). CDR3 region: CASKGGVSYEQYF. CDR3 coding DNA: TGTGCCAGCAAGGGGGGGGTCTCCTACGAGCAGTACTTC.